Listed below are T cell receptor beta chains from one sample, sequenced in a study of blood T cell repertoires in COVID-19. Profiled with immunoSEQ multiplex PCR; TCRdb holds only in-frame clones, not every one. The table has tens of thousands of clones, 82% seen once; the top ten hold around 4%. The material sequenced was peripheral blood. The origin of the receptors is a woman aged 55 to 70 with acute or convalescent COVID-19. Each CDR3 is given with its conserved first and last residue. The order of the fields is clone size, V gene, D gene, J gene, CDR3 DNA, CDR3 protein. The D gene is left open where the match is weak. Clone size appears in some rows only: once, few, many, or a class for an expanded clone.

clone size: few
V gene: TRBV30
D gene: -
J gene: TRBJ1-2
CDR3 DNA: TGTGCCTGGAGTGTACAGGGCCCGGCCATGGGCTACACCTTC
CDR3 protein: CAWSVQGPAMGYTF

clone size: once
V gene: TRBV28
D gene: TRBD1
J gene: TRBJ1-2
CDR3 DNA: TGTGCCAGCACTCTGGGACAGCTTAACTATGGCTACACCTTC
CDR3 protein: CASTLGQLNYGYTF

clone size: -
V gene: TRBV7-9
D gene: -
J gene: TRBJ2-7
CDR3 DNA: TGTGCCAGCAGCCGGTGGGCAGGGGAGAGGTACGAGCAGTACTTC
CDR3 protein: CASSRWAGERYEQYF

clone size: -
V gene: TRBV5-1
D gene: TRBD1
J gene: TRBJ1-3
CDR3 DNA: TGCGCCAGCAGCTTTTTCGGACAGGGATCTGGAAACACCATATATTTT
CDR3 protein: CASSFFGQGSGNTIYF

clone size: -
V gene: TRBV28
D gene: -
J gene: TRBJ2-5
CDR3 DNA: TGTGCCAGCAGCCCACACCAGCAAGAGACCCAGTACTTC
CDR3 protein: CASSPHQQETQYF

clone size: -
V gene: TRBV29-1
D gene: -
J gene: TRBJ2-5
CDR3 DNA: TGCAGCGCTGGCGGTCGCCAAGAGACCCAGTACTTC
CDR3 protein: CSAGGRQETQYF

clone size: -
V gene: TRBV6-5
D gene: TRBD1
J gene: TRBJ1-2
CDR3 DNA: TGTGCCAGCAGCCCCATATTGGGACAGGGTTATGGCTACACCTTC
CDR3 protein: CASSPILGQGYGYTF

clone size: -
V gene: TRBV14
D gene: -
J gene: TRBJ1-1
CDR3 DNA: TGTGCCAGCAGCCAAGCAAGGGGGAGGGCTGAAGCTTTCTTT
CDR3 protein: CASSQARGRAEAFF

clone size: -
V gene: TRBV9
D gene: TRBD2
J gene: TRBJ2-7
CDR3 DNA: TGTGCCAGCAGCCCGGGACTAGCTCGGGACGAGCAGTACTTC
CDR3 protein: CASSPGLARDEQYF

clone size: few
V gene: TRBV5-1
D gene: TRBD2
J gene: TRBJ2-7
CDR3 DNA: TGCGCCAGCAGCAGAACTAGCGGGAGGGCTTACGAGCAGTACTTC
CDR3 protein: CASSRTSGRAYEQYF

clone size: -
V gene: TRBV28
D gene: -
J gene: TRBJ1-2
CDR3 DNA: TGTGCCAGCAACGGGGGGCGAGGCTACACCTTC
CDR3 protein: CASNGGRGYTF

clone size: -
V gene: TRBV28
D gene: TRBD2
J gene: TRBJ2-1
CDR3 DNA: TGTGCCAGCAGTCCCTCCATAGCGGGAGGATATGTTGAGCAGTTCTTC
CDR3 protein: CASSPSIAGGYVEQFF

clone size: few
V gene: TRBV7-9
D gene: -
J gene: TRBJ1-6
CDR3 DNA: TGTGCCAGCAGCGACACAGGCAGCCTAGGCTATTCACCCCTCCACTTT
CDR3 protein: CASSDTGSLGYSPLHF

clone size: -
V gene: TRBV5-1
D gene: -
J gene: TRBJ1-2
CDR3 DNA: TGCGCCTCACGGACAGACACGTATGGCTACACCTTC
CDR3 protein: CASRTDTYGYTF

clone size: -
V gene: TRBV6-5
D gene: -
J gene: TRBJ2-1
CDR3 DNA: TGTGCCAGCAGTTATTGGGGAGGGGGAAATGAGCAGTTCTTC
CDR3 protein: CASSYWGGGNEQFF

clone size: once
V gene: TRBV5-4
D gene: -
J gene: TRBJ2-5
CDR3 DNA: TGTGCCAGCAGCTTGAGGGGGGGGCCTCGGGAGACCCAGTACTTC
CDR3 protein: CASSLRGGPRETQYF

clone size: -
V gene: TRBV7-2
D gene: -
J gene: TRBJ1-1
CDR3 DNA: TGTGCCAGCAAGAGAGGGCGCGGGGACGAAGCTTTCTTT
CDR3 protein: CASKRGRGDEAFF

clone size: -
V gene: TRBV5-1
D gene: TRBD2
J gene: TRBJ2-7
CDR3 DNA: TGCGCCAGCAGCGGTGCCGGGACTAGTTTAATTTCCTACGAGCAGTACTTC
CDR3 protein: CASSGAGTSLISYEQYF

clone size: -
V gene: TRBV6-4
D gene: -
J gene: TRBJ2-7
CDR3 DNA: TGTGCCAGCAGTGAGACTGATGTCCTGGGGCCCCATATCGAGCAGTACTTC
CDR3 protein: CASSETDVLGPHIEQYF